This TCR beta chain derives from a study of cytomegalovirus exposure and HLA in healthy donors. Overall study results and limits: The authors enumerated under 200 TCR beta chains as linked to cytomegalovirus. Around 18,000 TCR beta sequences were associated with HLA alleles at 0.05 false discovery rate in a later analysis.

V was cut by 4 bases and J by 6 bases, with 12 bases left in between. CDR1 and CDR2 from the germline V gene are MNHNY and SVGAGI (reference sequence). CDR3 size: 13 residues. Remarks on this clone: As yet, its antigen is unknown.

Researchers ran the PCR with 60 Vbeta and 13 Jbeta primers. Sequencing was performed with immunoSEQ multiplex PCR; in TCRdb, only in-frame clones are kept and a portion is missing. Of about 170,000 clones in the sample, roughly 78% were seen once. The TCR was taken from a woman aged 45-59 years in good health and CMV-seropositive. Material: PBMCs. The V call is TRBV6-6, the J call TRBJ1-2, with D uncertain. The CDR3, as DNA: TGTGCCAGCAGTTCGGAGGGTGTGGATGGCTACACCTTC. Its translation is CASSSEGVDGYTF.